The 14 T cell receptor beta chains listed next were all sequenced from one sample in a study of T cells after yellow fever vaccination. MiXCR was run by TCRdb on the 5' RACE reads, yielding one entry per CDR3 protein. The repertoire holds about 580,000 distinct CDR3 sequences, with about 15% as singletons. The specimen comprised PBMCs, sampled 5 days after the first yellow fever vaccination. The receptors stem from a man younger than 35 who received the YFV17D yellow fever vaccine.

The CDR3 DNA sequence: TGTGCCAGCAATTGGGACAGCTCCTACAATGAGCAGTTCTTC. It is translated as CASNWDSSYNEQFF. J is TRBJ2-1 and V is TRBV27, with TRBD1 matching 7 bases. Germline CDR1 reads MNHEY; CDR2 reads SMNVEV (reference sequence). The V segment lost 7 bases and the J segment 0 bases; nucleotides outside the gene matches: 3. The CDR3 loop spans 14 amino acids.

This clonotype was observed many times. The J gene is TRBJ2-1, the V gene TRBV4-3; possible D gene TRBD2, 6 bases. Per the germline V gene, CDR1 is LGHNA and CDR2 is YSLEER. The length of the CDR3 is 12 residues. V gave up 6 bases and J gave up 14 bases, with 17 bases separating them. The CDR3 protein is CASRNCGETEFF. In nucleotides, the CDR3 is TGCGCCAGCAGGAATTGCGGGGAGACGGAGTTCTTC.

The rearrangement joins TRBV10-3 to TRBJ1-2, with D tentatively TRBD1 (5 bases). This CDR3 has 13 amino acids. V was shortened by 3 bases and J by 8 bases, with 13 bases between the two germline ends. From germline, CDR1 is ENHRY and CDR2 SYGVKD. CDR3 region: CAISEEWQGGYTF. The DNA of the CDR3 is TGTGCCATCAGTGAAGAGTGGCAGGGAGGCTACACCTTC.

CDR3 sequence reads: CASSLQGTTGELFF. The CDR3 DNA reads as TGTGCCAGCAGCCTTCAGGGTACCACCGGGGAGCTGTTTTTT. The V and J genes are TRBV11-1 and TRBJ2-2; D may be TRBD1 (5 bases). Germline CDR1 is SGHAT and CDR2 is FQDESV (reference sequence). Trimming shortened V by 5 bases and J by 4 bases, and 11 bases separated the two germline ends. The CDR3 is made up of 14 amino acids.

This clonotype was recorded at least ten times. V gene TRBV15 combines with J gene TRBJ1-3; D not certain. Per germline, CDR1 LNHNV and CDR2 YYDKDF (reference sequence). CDR3 length: 15 amino acids. Trimming pared 1 base from V and 4 bases from J, leaving 11 bases between. The CDR3, as DNA: TGTGCCACCAGCAGAGTTTTCGGGGAAGGAAACACCATATATTTT. This gives the protein CATSRVFGEGNTIYF.

The rearrangement links TRBV5-1 to TRBJ2-2; perhaps TRBD1 as D (6 bases). In germline, CDR1 is SGHRS, CDR2 YFSETQ. V lost 3 bases, J lost 8 bases, and 17 bases lay in between. This CDR3 is built from 15 residues. The CDR3 sequence: CASSSDGQSSGELFF. CDR3 in DNA: TGCGCCAGCAGCTCCGACGGACAGTCGTCTGGGGAGCTGTTTTTT.

The chain links TRBV7-9 to TRBJ1-4, with 10 bases aligning to TRBD1. The CDR3 is 14 residues long. The germline V gene encodes CDR1 SEHNR and CDR2 FQNEAQ (reference sequence). Trimming at V came to 3 bases and at J to 6 bases, leaving 1 base not matched to a gene. CDR3 protein: CASSLDRGYEKLFF. The DNA of the CDR3 is TGTGCCAGCAGCTTGGACAGGGGGTATGAAAAACTGTTTTTT.

The table lists this clonotype with a few counts. J is TRBJ2-3 and V is TRBV5-1; D ambiguous. CDR3 length: 14 residues. Between the trimmed V and J ends, which lost 5 bases and 3 bases, there was a span of 13 bases. Germline V gene lookup returns CDR1 SGHRS and CDR2 YFSETQ. CDR3 coding DNA: TGCGCCAGCAGATCGGCCCCTACAACAGATACGCAGTATTTT. Residues: CASRSAPTTDTQYF. The complete variable domain, with remaining parts taken from reference TRBV5-1 and TRBJ2-3, reads KAGVTQTPRYLIKTRGQQVTLSCSPISGHRSVSWYQQTPGQGLQFLFEYFSETQRNKGNFPGRFSGRQFSNSRSEMNVSTLELGDSALYLCASRSAPTTDTQYFGPGTRLTVL.

This clonotype came up a few times. The rearrangement uses TRBV5-1 and TRBJ2-2, with D uncertain. This CDR3 contains 15 residues. Trimming cost V 0 bases and J 1 base, with 7 bases left between them. CDR1 and CDR2 from the germline V gene are SGHRS and YFSETQ. In DNA form, the CDR3 reads TGCGCCAGCAGCTTGGATGGGGAGAACACCGGGGAGCTGTTTTTT. Its translation is CASSLDGENTGELFF.

The genes are TRBV7-2 and TRBJ2-7, with no clear D. The CDR3 spans 14 residues. Trimming removed 3 bases at V and 6 bases at J, with 15 bases between. CDR1 SGHTA and CDR2 FQGNSA come from the germline V gene. CDR3: CASSFDPAASEQYF. CDR3 coding DNA: TGTGCCAGCAGCTTCGATCCCGCCGCCTCCGAGCAGTACTTC.

V and J are TRBV19 and TRBJ1-6; no clear D. V was pared by 7 bases and J by 8 bases, with 15 bases between. This CDR3 spans 14 amino acids. From germline, CDR1 is LNHDA and CDR2 SQIVND (reference sequence). The CDR3 region is CASKGPAGDSPLHF. DNA for the CDR3: TGTGCCAGTAAAGGACCGGCGGGAGATTCACCCCTCCACTTT. The full variable domain, with the rest looked up from reference TRBV19 and TRBJ1-6, is DGGITQSPKYLFRKEGQNVTLSCEQNLNHDAMYWYRQDPGQGLRLIYYSQIVNDFQKGDIAEGYSVSREKKESFPLTVTSAQKNPTAFYLCASKGPAGDSPLHFGNGTRLTVT.

The gene calls are TRBV9 and TRBJ1-6; 8 positions agree with TRBD1. Germline CDR1 SGDLS, CDR2 YYNGEE. The CDR3 covers 15 residues. Losses at the gene ends were 0 bases for V and 7 bases for J; bases not matched to a gene: 3. As DNA, the CDR3 is TGTGCCAGCAGCGTAGATCCAGGGGGCAATTCACCCCTCCACTTT. Its translation is CASSVDPGGNSPLHF.

This clonotype was seen a few times. This chain connects TRBV29-1 to TRBJ1-1, with D unclear. Between the trimmed V and J ends, which lost 4 bases and 1 base, there was a span of 10 bases. CDR3 length: 13 amino acids. Germline values: CDR1 SQVTM, CDR2 ANQGSEA. CDR3 residues: CSVGGGWNTEAFF. Here the CDR3 DNA reads TGCAGCGTTGGGGGTGGTTGGAACACTGAAGCTTTCTTT.

The rearrangement joins TRBV29-1 to TRBJ2-6, with no clear D. Between the trimmed V and J ends, which lost 4 bases and 0 bases, there was a span of 4 bases. Per the germline V gene, CDR1 is SQVTM and CDR2 is ANQGSEA. This CDR3 spans 13 amino acids. CDR3 residues: CSVAFSGANVLTF. CDR3 coding DNA: TGCAGCGTTGCCTTCTCTGGGGCCAACGTCCTGACTTTC.